This T cell receptor beta chain was captured by sequencing in a study of blood T cell repertoires in COVID-19. This clone was seen once. Looked up from germline, CDR1 is GTSNPN and CDR2 is SVGIG (reference sequence). CDR3 length: 15 amino acids. V lost 3 bases, J lost 8 bases, and 9 bases stayed unmatched. Sequenced by immunoSEQ multiplex PCR; TCRdb stores in-frame clones only, minus some. Among 300,000 to 450,000 clones listed, about 80% were seen once. This clonotype was obtained from a human donor with acute or convalescent COVID-19. The donor label of this sample is uncertain. The source material was peripheral blood. This chain uses TRBV30 with TRBJ2-1; 11 bases map to TRBD2. CDR3 protein: CAWSYSGRAGDEQFF. In nucleotides, the CDR3 is TGTGCCTGGAGCTATAGCGGGAGGGCCGGAGATGAGCAGTTCTTC. The full variable domain, its missing parts supplied by reference TRBV30 and TRBJ2-1, is SQTIHQWPATLVQPVGSPLSLECTVEGTSNPNLYWYRQAAGRGLQLLFYSVGIGQISSEVPQNLSASRPQDRQFILSSKKLLLSDSGFYLCAWSYSGRAGDEQFFGPGTRLTVL.